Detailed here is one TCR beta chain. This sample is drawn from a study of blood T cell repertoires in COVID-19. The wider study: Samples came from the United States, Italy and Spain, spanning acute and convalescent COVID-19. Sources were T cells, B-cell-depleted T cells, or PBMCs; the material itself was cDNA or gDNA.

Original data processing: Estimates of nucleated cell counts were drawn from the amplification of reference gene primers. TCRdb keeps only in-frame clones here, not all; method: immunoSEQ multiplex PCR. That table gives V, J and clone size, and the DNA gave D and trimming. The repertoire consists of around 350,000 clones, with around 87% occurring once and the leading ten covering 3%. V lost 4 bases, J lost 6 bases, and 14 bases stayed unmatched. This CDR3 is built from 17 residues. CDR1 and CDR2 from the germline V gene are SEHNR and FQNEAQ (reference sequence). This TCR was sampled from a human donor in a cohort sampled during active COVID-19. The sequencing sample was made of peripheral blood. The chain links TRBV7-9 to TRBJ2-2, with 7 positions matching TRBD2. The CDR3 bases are TGTGCCAGCAGCTCCGCCGTGATGCAGGGAGGGTCCGGGGAGCTGTTTTTT. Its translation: CASSSAVMQGGSGELFF.